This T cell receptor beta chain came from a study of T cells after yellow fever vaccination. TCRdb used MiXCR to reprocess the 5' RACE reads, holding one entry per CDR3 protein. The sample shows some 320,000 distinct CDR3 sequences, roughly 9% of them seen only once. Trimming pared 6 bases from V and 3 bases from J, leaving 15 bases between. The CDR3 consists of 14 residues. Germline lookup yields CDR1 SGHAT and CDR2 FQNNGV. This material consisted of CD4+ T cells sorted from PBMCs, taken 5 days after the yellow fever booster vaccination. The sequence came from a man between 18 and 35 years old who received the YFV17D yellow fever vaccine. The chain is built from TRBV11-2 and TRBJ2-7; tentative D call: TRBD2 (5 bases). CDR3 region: CASSTSYGNYEQYF. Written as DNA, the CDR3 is TGTGCCAGCAGTACCTCTTACGGGAACTACGAGCAGTACTTC.